The sequence of this TCR beta chain was determined in a study of blood T cell repertoires in COVID-19. About the research overall: Specimens from acute and convalescent COVID-19 originated in the United States, Italy and Spain.

In the authors' workflow: Amplification from reference gene primers served as the basis for estimated nucleated cell counts. Using immunoSEQ multiplex PCR, the repertoire was profiled, and TCRdb retains in-frame clones only, with some absent. D and trimming were read from the DNA, whereas the V and J calls and clone size are those reported in that table. The sample shows 70,000 to 85,000 clones, 90% of them seen only once. The germline V and J ends were trimmed by 3 bases and 0 bases, with 9 bases remaining between them. Per the germline V gene, CDR1 is KGHSH and CDR2 is LQKENI. This CDR3 contains 14 residues.

The sequenced sample was peripheral blood. This TCR was sampled from a human donor in a cohort sampled during active COVID-19. This chain joins TRBV18 and TRBJ2-7, with D perhaps TRBD2 (6 bases). The DNA for the CDR3 is TGTGCCAGCTCACCCTCGGGAGTCTCCTACGAGCAGTACTTC. Protein product: CASSPSGVSYEQYF.